Shown below are 17 T cell receptor beta chains from a single sample sequenced in a study of preoperative IRX-2 immunotherapy in early breast cancer. Specified treatment: preoperative locoregional IRX-2 cytokine immunotherapy. Method: immunoSEQ multiplex PCR; TCRdb's copy keeps in-frame clones and lacks some. The profile shows about 98,000 clones, about nine tenths of them singletons. The sequences come from tumor tissue, collected after IRX-2 immunotherapy. The receptor set was obtained from a human donor with breast cancer.

The rearrangement uses TRBV6-8 and TRBJ1-5; 7 bases are shared with TRBD1. Germline CDR1 and CDR2: MNHGY and SAAAGT. J lost 2 bases, V lost 8 bases, and 6 bases had no gene match. The CDR3 is made up of 14 amino acids. The CDR3 bases are TGTGCCAGCCGTGGCCAGGGGGGCAATCAGCCCCAGCATTTT. It is translated as CASRGQGGNQPQHF.

Only one count was recorded for this clone. V usage is TRBV11-1 and J usage is TRBJ2-7; the D gene is possibly TRBD1 (5 bases). V lost 2 bases to trimming and J lost 3 bases, with 14 bases between them. The CDR3 is made up of 15 amino acids. Germline V lookup: CDR1 SGHAT, CDR2 FQDESV (reference sequence). CDR3 in amino acids: CASSLSAQGHYEQYF. The CDR3, as DNA: TGTGCCAGCAGCTTATCTGCCCAGGGCCACTACGAGCAGTACTTC.

This chain uses TRBV6-8 with TRBJ1-4; a weak D match, TRBD1 (6 bases). V lost 0 bases and J lost 7, with 15 bases in between. This CDR3 has 16 residues. Per the germline V gene, CDR1 is MNHGY and CDR2 is SAAAGT. CDR3 DNA: TGTGCCAGCAGTTACTCGTCAGGGGCGGGCGGTGAAAAACTGTTTTTT. As protein: CASSYSSGAGGEKLFF.

The J gene is TRBJ1-4, the V gene TRBV19; D not certain. V shed 5 bases and J shed 3 bases, with 13 bases lying between them. Per the germline V gene, CDR1 is LNHDA and CDR2 is SQIVND (reference sequence). CDR3 length: 15 amino acids. The CDR3 nucleotides read TGTGCCAGTAGTTCCCTCATCCTGCCTAATGAAAAACTGTTTTTT. Its protein product is CASSSLILPNEKLFF.

This chain joins TRBV18 and TRBJ1-4, with D possibly being TRBD1 (5 bases). CDR1 and CDR2 (germline): KGHSH, LQKENI. V gave up 3 bases and J gave up 12 bases, with 14 bases separating them. The CDR3 has 13 residues. Written as DNA, the CDR3 is TGTGCCAGCTCACCGATGGGGACGACGGAACTGTTTTTT. Protein: CASSPMGTTELFF.

The chain couples TRBV1 to TRBJ1-2; TRBD1 was called by the table and not checked on the DNA. TRBV1 has pseudogene status. This CDR3 spans 14 amino acids. The CDR3 DNA follows: TGCGCCAGCAGTCCAGGGGGCAGGGACTATGGCTACACCTTC. Its protein is CASSPGGRDYGYTF.

This clone was found many times. J is TRBJ2-3 and V is TRBV19; TRBD1 agrees at 9 bases. Germline CDR1 LNHDA, CDR2 SQIVND (reference sequence). J gave up 11 bases and V 4 bases, and 7 bases lay outside the gene matches. The CDR3 runs to 13 residues. CDR3: CASSTTGGWGQYF. For the CDR3, the DNA is TGTGCCAGTAGTACTACAGGGGGCTGGGGGCAGTATTTT.

The CDR3 bases are TGCGCCAGCAGCCAAGCACCTACAGCGAACACTGAAGCTTTCTTT. Translated, it gives CASSQAPTANTEAFF. The rearrangement links TRBV1 to TRBJ1-1; no check of the table's D call, TRBD1, against the DNA was made. TRBV1 is reported as a pseudogene. The CDR3 contains 15 residues.

The chain uses TRBV18 and TRBJ1-6, with D possibly TRBD1 on 6 matching bases. V lost 4 bases and J lost 8, with 15 bases in between. The germline V gene encodes CDR1 KGHSH and CDR2 LQKENI. The CDR3 is 15 residues long. Here the CDR3 reads CASSREQGTHSPLHF. DNA of the CDR3: TGTGCCAGCTCACGTGAACAGGGTACGCATTCACCCCTCCACTTT.

About this clone: Other DNA variants within this sample encode the same CDR3. The V and J genes are TRBV19 and TRBJ1-5; D is undetermined. The CDR3 has 12 amino acids. CDR1 and CDR2 (germline): LNHDA, SQIVND (reference sequence). Trimming took 6 bases from V and 0 from J, leaving 3 bases between them. The CDR3 sequence: CASRGSNQPQHF. The CDR3 DNA follows: TGTGCCAGTAGGGGTAGCAATCAGCCCCAGCATTTT.

This chain links TRBV28 with TRBJ1-1; 10 bases match TRBD1. Germline CDR1 and CDR2: MDHEN and SYDVKM. The V segment lost 6 bases and the J segment 6 bases; nucleotides outside the gene matches: 4. The CDR3 totals 13 residues. CDR3 protein: CASRTGGGPEAFF. CDR3 sequence (DNA): TGTGCCAGCAGGACAGGGGGCGGGCCTGAAGCTTTCTTT.

The table lists this clone with a count of one. The chain joins TRBV5-1 to TRBJ1-6; unclear D gene. The CDR3 is made up of 16 amino acids. The germline V and J ends were trimmed by 0 bases and 0 bases, with 7 bases remaining between them. CDR1 is SGHRS and CDR2 is YFSETQ in the germline V gene. The CDR3: CASSLGGSSYNSPLHF. In nucleotides, the CDR3 is TGCGCCAGCAGCTTGGGCGGTAGCTCCTATAATTCACCCCTCCACTTT.

The V and J genes are TRBV27 and TRBJ1-5; TRBD1 is a possible D gene (5 bases). This CDR3 is built from 15 residues. Germline V CDR1 and CDR2: MNHEY, SMNVEV (reference sequence). V gave up 3 bases and J gave up 6 bases, with 15 bases separating them. The CDR3, as DNA: TGTGCCAGCAGTTTTGCAGGGTCGGACGTTCAGCCCCAGCATTTT. It encodes CASSFAGSDVQPQHF.

The chain joins TRBV7-1 to TRBJ1-1; D is unresolved. TRBV7-1 is an ORF, with its function uncertain. The CDR3 sequence is 13 residues long. The germline V and J ends were trimmed by 4 bases and 3 bases, with 9 bases remaining between them. CDR3 loop: CASSFSADTEAFF. The CDR3 nucleotides read TGTGCCAGCAGCTTCTCAGCCGACACTGAAGCTTTCTTT.

This chain joins TRBV6-8 and TRBJ1-5; 9 bases are shared with TRBD1. CDR3 length: 14 amino acids. CDR1 and CDR2 (germline): MNHGY, SAAAGT. V was clipped by 7 bases and J by 4 bases; unmatched bases: 5. CDR3 protein: CASKPGQGNQPQHF. The CDR3 region has the DNA TGTGCCAGCAAGCCGGGACAGGGAAATCAGCCCCAGCATTTT.

The chain is built from TRBV18 and TRBJ1-1; D call uncertain. In germline, CDR1 is KGHSH, CDR2 LQKENI. This CDR3 is built from 14 residues. V was clipped by 2 bases and J by 10 bases, with 17 bases between them. This chain's CDR3 is CASSPKQSPFGAFF. The DNA of the CDR3 is TGTGCCAGCTCACCAAAACAGAGTCCTTTCGGAGCTTTCTTT.

This chain uses TRBV1 with TRBJ2-7; the table's D call of TRBD1 was not tested on the DNA. TRBV1 is termed a pseudogene. The CDR3 spans 15 residues. The DNA of the CDR3 is TGCGCCAGCAGCCAAAAGGCAGGGGAATCCTACGAGCAGTACTTC. Translation gives CASSQKAGESYEQYF.